This is a list of T cell receptor beta chains from one sample in a study of CD8+ T cells in alopecia areata. Profiled with immunoSEQ multiplex PCR; TCRdb holds only in-frame clones, not every one. The data contain tens of thousands of clones, just over 70% of them singletons. The sequences come from CD8+ T cells sorted from blood, collected around week 44, from a patient treated with tofacitinib. The receptors stem from a human donor with alopecia areata. Each CDR3 is given with its conserved first and last residue. The D gene is left open where the match is weak. Part of the rows lack a size; the others show once, few, many or a class for expanded clones.

DNA,CDR3,D,J,size,V
TGCAGCGTTGACAGGGGAAGCTATGGCTACACCTTC,CSVDRGSYGYTF,NA,TRBJ1-2,few,TRBV29-1
TGTGCCAGCAGCTTTTGGGGAACCGATCTCTCTGGGGCCAACGTCCTGACTTTC,CASSFWGTDLSGANVLTF,NA,TRBJ2-6,NA,TRBV5-5
TGTGCCAGCAGCCGAGGGGGAGGGGCTGGTTCACCCCTCCACTTT,CASSRGGGAGSPLHF,NA,TRBJ1-6,NA,TRBV9
TGCGCCAGCAGCGCCGTATTCTCGATTGATCAGCCCCAGCATTTT,CASSAVFSIDQPQHF,NA,TRBJ1-5,NA,TRBV4-3
TGTGCCAGCAGTTACGGGCGGGCAGATACGCAGTATTTT,CASSYGRADTQYF,NA,TRBJ2-3,few,TRBV6-6
TGTGCCAGCAGTTACGCGGGGAACCTTGAGCCCCAGCATTTT,CASSYAGNLEPQHF,NA,TRBJ1-5,NA,TRBV27
TGTGCCAGCAGCTTAGCAGGAGCGGGGGGCACAGATACGCAGTATTTT,CASSLAGAGGTDTQYF,TRBD2,TRBJ2-3,NA,TRBV13
TGTGCCAGCAGCTTGTCTAGCGGGGGAGAAGACATTCAGTACTTC,CASSLSSGGEDIQYF,TRBD2,TRBJ2-4,few,TRBV7-9
TGCGCCAGCAGCTTGAACGAGAACACTGAAGCTTTCTTT,CASSLNENTEAFF,NA,TRBJ1-1,NA,TRBV5-1
TGCGCCAGCAGCCAAGAAGATTCGGGTCGGGGGGGCTCTGGAAACACCATATATTTT,CASSQEDSGRGGSGNTIYF,NA,TRBJ1-3,NA,TRBV4-3
TGTGCCAGCAGCCTCCTTTCCTTGGAGAACACTGAAGCTTTCTTT,CASSLLSLENTEAFF,NA,TRBJ1-1,once,TRBV5-6
TGCGCCAGCAGCCAAGAGGCCGGCAGACGTGATACGCAGTATTTT,CASSQEAGRRDTQYF,NA,TRBJ2-3,once,TRBV4-3
TGCGCCAGCAGTTCCGCTGGCAATGAGCAGTTCTTC,CASSSAGNEQFF,NA,TRBJ2-1,few,TRBV5-1
TGTGCCAGCAGCGTCCCTTTGTCCGAGCAGTTCTTC,CASSVPLSEQFF,NA,TRBJ2-1,NA,TRBV7-9
TGTGCCAGCAGCCCAACAGGGGCCCTCACCGGGGAGCTGTTTTTT,CASSPTGALTGELFF,TRBD1,TRBJ2-2,NA,TRBV9
TGTGCCAGCAGCCGCGGGGCTAGCGACAATGAGCAGTTCTTC,CASSRGASDNEQFF,NA,TRBJ2-1,few,TRBV27
TGTGCCAGCAGCGTAAGCGGGACCTTCACAGATACGCAGTATTTT,CASSVSGTFTDTQYF,TRBD2,TRBJ2-3,NA,TRBV9
TGTGCCAGCAGACCCCAAAAGGGGGTAAGCACTGAAGCTTTCTTT,CASRPQKGVSTEAFF,NA,TRBJ1-1,once,TRBV9
TGTGCCAGCAGCTTAGCTAGTGGCACAGATACGCAGTATTTT,CASSLASGTDTQYF,NA,TRBJ2-3,NA,TRBV7-9
TGCGCCAGCAGCCCTAGACAGGGAGGAGCAGAGACCCAGTACTTC,CASSPRQGGAETQYF,NA,TRBJ2-5,NA,TRBV4-3
TGCAGCGTCCTCGACGGGGTATCCCGGCCCACTGAAGCTTTCTTT,CSVLDGVSRPTEAFF,NA,TRBJ1-1,NA,TRBV29-1
TGCAGCGTTAAAATAGTTGAGCGGACTGAGCAGTTCTTC,CSVKIVERTEQFF,NA,TRBJ2-1,NA,TRBV29-1
TGTGCCAGCAGCCCCTCAGCGGCGGAGACCCAGTACTTC,CASSPSAAETQYF,NA,TRBJ2-5,NA,TRBV5-6
TGTGCCAGCAGCGTTGGACAGTCAAGCTCCTACGAGCAGTACTTC,CASSVGQSSSYEQYF,NA,TRBJ2-7,NA,TRBV9
TGTGCCAGCTCACCACGGGTTAGCCAGGGGGCGGTGGAGACCCAGTACTTC,CASSPRVSQGAVETQYF,TRBD1,TRBJ2-5,NA,TRBV18
TGCGCCAGCAGCCAAGATTCTGCAAGGGGACAGGGTACTGAAGCTTTCTTT,CASSQDSARGQGTEAFF,TRBD1,TRBJ1-1,once,TRBV4-3
TGTGCCAGCAGTTACCGACAGGGTTTTTACAATGAGCAGTTCTTC,CASSYRQGFYNEQFF,TRBD1,TRBJ2-1,NA,TRBV6-5
TGTGCCAGCAGTGATTATAAGGATGTGAACACTGAAGCTTTCTTT,CASSDYKDVNTEAFF,NA,TRBJ1-1,NA,TRBV2
TGCAGCGTTGATATCGCTGGGGAGCTGTTTTTT,CSVDIAGELFF,NA,TRBJ2-2,NA,TRBV29-1
TGTGCCAGCACTAAACGAAGGGGGGTAGAAGAGCAGTTCTTC,CASTKRRGVEEQFF,NA,TRBJ2-1,NA,TRBV11-2
TGCAGCGTTGAATGGGGGGGCATGGGAGGCTACACCTTC,CSVEWGGMGGYTF,NA,TRBJ1-2,NA,TRBV29-1